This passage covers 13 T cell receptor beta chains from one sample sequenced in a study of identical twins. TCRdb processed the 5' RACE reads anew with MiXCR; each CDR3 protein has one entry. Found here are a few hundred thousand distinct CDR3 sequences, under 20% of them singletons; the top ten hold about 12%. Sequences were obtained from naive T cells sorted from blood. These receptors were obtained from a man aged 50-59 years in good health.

The CDR3 here is CASSLKDRGWVEAFF. The CDR3 DNA sequence: TGTGCCAGCAGTTTAAAGGACAGGGGGTGGGTCGAAGCTTTCTTT. J is TRBJ1-1 and V is TRBV28; 10 positions agree with TRBD1. This CDR3 region has 15 residues. V was clipped by 2 bases and J by 8 bases; unmatched bases: 8. Germline V gene sequence: CDR1 MDHEN, CDR2 SYDVKM.

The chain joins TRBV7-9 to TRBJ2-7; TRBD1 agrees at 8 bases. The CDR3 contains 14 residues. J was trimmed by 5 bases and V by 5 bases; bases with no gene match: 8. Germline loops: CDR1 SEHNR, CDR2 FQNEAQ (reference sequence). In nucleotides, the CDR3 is TGTGCCAGCAGCGTTCAGGGGGCTCCCGACGAGCAGTACTTC. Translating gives CASSVQGAPDEQYF.

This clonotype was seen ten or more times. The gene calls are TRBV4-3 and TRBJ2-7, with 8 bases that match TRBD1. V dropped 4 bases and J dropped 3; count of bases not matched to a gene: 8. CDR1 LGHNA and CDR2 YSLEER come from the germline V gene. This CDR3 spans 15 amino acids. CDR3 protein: CASSLNDRGNYEQYF. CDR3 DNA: TGCGCCAGCAGCCTGAACGACAGGGGTAACTACGAGCAGTACTTC.

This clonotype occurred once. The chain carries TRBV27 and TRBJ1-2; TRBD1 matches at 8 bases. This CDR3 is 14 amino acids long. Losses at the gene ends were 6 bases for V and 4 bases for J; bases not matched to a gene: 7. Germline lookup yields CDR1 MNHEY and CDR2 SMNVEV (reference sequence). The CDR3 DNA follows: TGTGCCAGCAGGGCCGCAGGGGGCTTCTATGGCTACACCTTC. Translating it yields CASRAAGGFYGYTF.

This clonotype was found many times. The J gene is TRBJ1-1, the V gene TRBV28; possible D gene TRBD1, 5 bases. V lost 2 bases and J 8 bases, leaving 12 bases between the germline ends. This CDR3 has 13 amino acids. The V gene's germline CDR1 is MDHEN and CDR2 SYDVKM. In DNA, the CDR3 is TGTGCCAGCAGTTTAGGGACTGAGTTCGAAGCTTTCTTT. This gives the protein CASSLGTEFEAFF.

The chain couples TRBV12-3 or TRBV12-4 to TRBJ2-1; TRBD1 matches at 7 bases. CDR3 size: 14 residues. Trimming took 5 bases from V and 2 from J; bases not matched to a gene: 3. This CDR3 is CASSPTGTYNEQFF. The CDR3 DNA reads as TGTGCCAGCAGTCCGACAGGGACCTACAATGAGCAGTTCTTC.

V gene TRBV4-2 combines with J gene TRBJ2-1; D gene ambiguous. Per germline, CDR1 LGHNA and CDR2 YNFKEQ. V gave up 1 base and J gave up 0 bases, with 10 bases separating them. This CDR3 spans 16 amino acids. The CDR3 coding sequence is TGTGCCAGCAGCCAAGGAGTGCGGAGCTCCTACAATGAGCAGTTCTTC. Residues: CASSQGVRSSYNEQFF.

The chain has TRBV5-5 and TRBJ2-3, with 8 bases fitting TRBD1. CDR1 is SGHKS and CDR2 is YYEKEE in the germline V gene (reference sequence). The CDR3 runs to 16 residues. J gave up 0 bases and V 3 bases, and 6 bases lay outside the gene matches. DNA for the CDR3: TGTGCCAGCAGCTCTCGACAGGGGACTAGCACAGATACGCAGTATTTT. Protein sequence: CASSSRQGTSTDTQYF.

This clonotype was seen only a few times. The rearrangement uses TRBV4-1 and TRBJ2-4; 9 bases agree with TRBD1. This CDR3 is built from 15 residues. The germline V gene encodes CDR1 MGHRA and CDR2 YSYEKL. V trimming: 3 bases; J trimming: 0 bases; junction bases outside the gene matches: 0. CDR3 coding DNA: TGCGCCAGCAGCCAGACAGGGGGAGCCAAAAACATTCAGTACTTC. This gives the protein CASSQTGGAKNIQYF.

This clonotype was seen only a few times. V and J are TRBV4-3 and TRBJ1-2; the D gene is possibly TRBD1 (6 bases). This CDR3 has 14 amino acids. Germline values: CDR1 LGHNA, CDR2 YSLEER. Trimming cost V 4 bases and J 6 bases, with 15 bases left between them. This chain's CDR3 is CASSRNQGQDGYTF. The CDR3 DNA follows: TGCGCCAGCAGCCGAAACCAGGGACAAGATGGCTACACCTTC.

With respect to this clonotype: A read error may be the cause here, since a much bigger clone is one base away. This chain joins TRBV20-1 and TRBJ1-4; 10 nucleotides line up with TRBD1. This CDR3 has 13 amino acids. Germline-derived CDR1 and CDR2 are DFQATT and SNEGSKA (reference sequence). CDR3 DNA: TGCAGTGCTAGAGGGACAGGGGGAGAAAAACTGTTATTT. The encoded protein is CSARGTGGEKLLF.

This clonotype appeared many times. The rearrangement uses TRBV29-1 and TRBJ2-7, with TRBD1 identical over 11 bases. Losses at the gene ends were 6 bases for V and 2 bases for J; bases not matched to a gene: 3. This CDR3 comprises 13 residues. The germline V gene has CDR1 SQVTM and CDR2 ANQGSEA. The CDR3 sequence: CSVRTGGTYEQYF. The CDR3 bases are TGCAGCGTAAGGACAGGGGGCACCTACGAGCAGTACTTC.

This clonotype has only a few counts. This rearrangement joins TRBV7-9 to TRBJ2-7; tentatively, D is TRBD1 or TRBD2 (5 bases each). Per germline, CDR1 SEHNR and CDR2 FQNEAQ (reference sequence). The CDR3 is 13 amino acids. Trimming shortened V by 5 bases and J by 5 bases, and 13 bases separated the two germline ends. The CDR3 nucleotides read TGTGCCAGCAGCCCCCCAGGGACGCACGAGCAGTACTTC. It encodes CASSPPGTHEQYF.